This is a list of T cell receptor beta chains from one sample in a study of blood T cell repertoires in COVID-19. Assay used: immunoSEQ multiplex PCR; TCRdb lists only in-frame clones, some missing. The data contain 70,000 or so clones, about nine tenths of them seen just once; the ten biggest clones take up 29%. The sample was peripheral blood. The receptors derive from a woman over 75 with active or convalescent COVID-19. The CDR3 runs from the conserved cysteine through the conserved F or W.

TRBV19	TRBJ2-1	CASSIGGGSYNEQFF
TRBV12-5	TRBJ1-2	CASGLVVSQGGGGYTF
TRBV2	TRBJ1-2	CASFLYGYTF
TRBV5-8	TRBJ1-1	CASRRQGEAFF
TRBV7-2	TRBJ1-2	CASSLNQGRYGYTF
TRBV7-3	TRBJ2-2	CASSLTASNTGELFF
TRBV5-1	TRBJ1-3	CASSTRDRDPIYF
TRBV6-5	TRBJ2-5	CASRETSGGGTQYF
TRBV29-1	TRBJ1-5	CSASTVRGGQPQHF
TRBV6-5	TRBJ2-7	CASSSRDTSYEQYF
TRBV10-3	TRBJ2-3	CAISPGTGDPQYF
TRBV2	TRBJ1-1	CASSDSGNTEAFF
TRBV20-1	TRBJ2-5	CSASVRGIETQYF
TRBV18	TRBJ2-7	CASSPGQPLGEQYF